This T cell receptor beta chain came from a study of regulatory T cells in long-lasting Graves disease. This clonotype was detected many times. Researchers made TCR beta libraries by using iRepertoire HTBI primers and running Arm-PCR on CDR3 regions. MiXCR was run by TCRdb on the multiplex PCR reads, yielding one entry per CDR3 protein. This sample yields 500,000 or so distinct CDR3 sequences, of which around 15% are seen a single time; approximately 12% belongs to the top ten. Time point in this sample: newly diagnosed GD, antithyroid drugs for less than 3 months. Following extraction of RNA from PBMCs, that RNA was used to make the TCR library. A further study also used this sample, focusing on T cells in Graves' hyperthyroidism and ophthalmopathy. That study reports: Initially, a first-round RT-PCR of the TCR CDR3 employed the HTBI primer set.

The source is a man aged 35 to 55 with Graves disease. The source was peripheral blood mononuclear cells (PBMCs), collected at new diagnosis, from a patient treated with antithyroid drugs.

CDR3 in amino acids: CASSPHPSYNEQFF. CDR3 bases: TGTGCCAGCAGCCCTCATCCGTCCTACAATGAGCAGTTCTTC. The chain is built from TRBV7-8 and TRBJ2-1; D remains ambiguous. V was clipped by 5 bases and J by 1 base, with 9 bases between them. Looked up from germline, CDR1 is SGHVS and CDR2 is FQNEAQ. This CDR3 spans 14 amino acids.